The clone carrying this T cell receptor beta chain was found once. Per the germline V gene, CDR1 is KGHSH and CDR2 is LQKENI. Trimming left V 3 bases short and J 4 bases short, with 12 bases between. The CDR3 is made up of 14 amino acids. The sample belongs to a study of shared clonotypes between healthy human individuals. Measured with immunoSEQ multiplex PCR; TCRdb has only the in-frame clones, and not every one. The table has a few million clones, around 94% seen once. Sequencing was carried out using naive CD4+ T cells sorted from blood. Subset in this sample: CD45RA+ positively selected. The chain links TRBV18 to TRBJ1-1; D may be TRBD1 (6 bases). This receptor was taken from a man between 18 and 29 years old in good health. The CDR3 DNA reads TGTGCCAGCTCACCCTCGGCAGGGGCCACTGAAGCTTTCTTT. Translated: CASSPSAGATEAFF.